Listed here are 32 T cell receptor beta chains from one sample, sequenced in a study of blood T cell repertoires in COVID-19. Sequencing was performed with immunoSEQ multiplex PCR; in TCRdb, only in-frame clones are kept and a portion is missing. Here the sample spans approximately 190,000 clones, 70% to 85% being singletons. The sequencing sample was made of peripheral blood. These receptors all stem from a human donor with acute or convalescent COVID-19. The donor label of this sample is uncertain.

The chain links TRBV2 to TRBJ2-2; D perhaps matches TRBD2 (5 bases). This CDR3 has 16 amino acids. The V end lost 1 base, the J end lost 4 bases, and 13 bases lay between the germline ends. Per the germline V gene, CDR1 is SNHLY and CDR2 is FYNNEI. The CDR3 bases are TGTGCCAGCAGTGAAGGTGGGAGAAGAGGCACCGGGGAGCTGTTTTTT. This encodes CASSEGGRRGTGELFF.

This chain connects TRBV20-1 to TRBJ2-3, with TRBD1 matching 7 bases. The J segment lost 2 bases and the V segment lost 6 bases, leaving 11 bases of the junction unmatched. This CDR3 region has 15 residues. Germline CDR1 is DFQATT and CDR2 is SNEGSKA (reference sequence). The CDR3 nucleotides read TGCAGTGCCAGTCTGACAGGGAGCCCCACAGATACGCAGTATTTT. Translating gives CSASLTGSPTDTQYF.

In this sample, this clone turned up a few times. The chain uses TRBV10-1 and TRBJ2-2; 8 bases fit TRBD1. V dropped 9 bases and J dropped 4; count of bases not matched to a gene: 7. The germline V gene encodes CDR1 WNHNN and CDR2 SYGVQD (reference sequence). The CDR3 contains 14 residues. CDR3 region: CARIRTGITGELFF. The CDR3 region has the DNA TGCGCCAGAATTAGGACAGGGATCACCGGGGAGCTGTTTTTT.

The rearrangement uses TRBV12-2 and TRBJ2-4; the tabulated D call, TRBD2, remains unverified against the DNA. TRBV12-2 is assigned pseudogene status. This CDR3 is 18 amino acids long. The CDR3 DNA reads TGTGCAAGTCGCTTAGGGGTAGGTGGGCGGGAGGGCCGCGACATTCAGTACTTC. Residues: CASRLGVGGREGRDIQYF.

The V and J genes are TRBV14 and TRBJ2-1, with 9 bases matching TRBD1. The CDR3 runs to 14 residues. V trimming: 4 bases; J trimming: 5 bases; junction bases outside the gene matches: 3. Germline V gene data show CDR1 as SGHDN and CDR2 as FVKESK. The chain's CDR3 is CASSPGTGHNEQFF. DNA for the CDR3: TGTGCCAGCAGCCCCGGGACAGGGCACAATGAGCAGTTCTTC.

This sequence joins TRBV7-3 and TRBJ2-1; D might be TRBD1 (5 bases). Germline V gene sequence: CDR1 SGHTA, CDR2 FQGTGA. This CDR3 has 15 amino acids. V lost 5 bases to trimming and J lost 5 bases, with 16 bases between them. The CDR3 DNA reads as TGTGCCAGCAGCCAAGAGGCAGGGCAAAACAATGAGCAGTTCTTC. Protein product: CASSQEAGQNNEQFF.

The V call is TRBV19, the J call TRBJ2-7; the D is unclear. The CDR3 spans 13 residues. V lost 0 bases and J 7 bases, leaving 10 bases between the germline ends. Per germline, CDR1 LNHDA and CDR2 SQIVND (reference sequence). The chain's CDR3 is CASSIEGRQEQYF. CDR3 DNA: TGTGCCAGTAGTATAGAAGGCAGGCAAGAGCAGTACTTC.

This clone was counted ten times or more. This chain joins TRBV2 and TRBJ1-1; TRBD1 agrees at 7 bases. This CDR3 contains 13 residues. Germline V gives CDR1 SNHLY, CDR2 FYNNEI. Unmatched junction bases numbered 13, after V lost 6 bases and J lost 12 bases. The CDR3 here is CASRDDRVRGTFF. Here the CDR3 DNA reads TGTGCCAGCAGAGATGACAGGGTGCGAGGGACTTTCTTT.

The V and J genes are TRBV10-2 and TRBJ1-5, with a weak D call TRBD1 (5 bases). Trimming shortened V by 3 bases and J by 0 bases, and 9 bases separated the two germline ends. The CDR3 sequence is 15 residues long. Germline values: CDR1 WSHSY, CDR2 SAAADI. The CDR3 nucleotides read TGCGCCAGCAGTGAACGGGGGGGTAGCAATCAGCCCCAGCATTTT. Amino acids: CASSERGGSNQPQHF.

In its sample, this clone was seen a few times. This chain links TRBV5-6 with TRBJ2-7, with D possibly TRBD1 on 6 matching bases. Germline V lookup: CDR1 SGHDT, CDR2 YYEEEE. This CDR3 has 15 amino acids. The V end was cut by 4 bases, the J end by 2 bases, with 16 bases between. DNA for the CDR3: TGTGCCAGCAGCCCGCGGCTAGGGGGAACCTACGAGCAGTACTTC. Amino acids: CASSPRLGGTYEQYF.

The chain joins TRBV5-1 to TRBJ2-3, with unresolved D. The germline V gene encodes CDR1 SGHRS and CDR2 YFSETQ. The CDR3 has 15 residues. Trimming shortened V by 0 bases and J by 3 bases, and 11 bases separated the two germline ends. Written as DNA, the CDR3 is TGCGCCAGCAGCTTGGGCATGACTGGAACAGATACGCAGTATTTT. As protein: CASSLGMTGTDTQYF. Using reference TRBV5-1 and TRBJ2-3 for the parts outside the CDR3, the full variable domain is KAGVTQTPRYLIKTRGQQVTLSCSPISGHRSVSWYQQTPGQGLQFLFEYFSETQRNKGNFPGRFSGRQFSNSRSEMNVSTLELGDSALYLCASSLGMTGTDTQYFGPGTRLTVL.

The chain couples TRBV5-6 to TRBJ2-2; the D is unclear. CDR1 and CDR2 (germline): SGHDT, YYEEEE. Trimming left V 2 bases short and J 4 bases short, with 6 bases between. This CDR3 is 13 amino acids long. CDR3 DNA: TGTGCCAGCAGCTTCTGGGCCACCGGGGAGCTGTTTTTT. It encodes CASSFWATGELFF.

This rearrangement joins TRBV19 to TRBJ2-7; D perhaps matches TRBD1 (6 bases). V was clipped by 0 bases and J by 3 bases, with 12 bases between them. CDR3 size: 15 residues. Germline V gene sequence: CDR1 LNHDA, CDR2 SQIVND (reference sequence). CDR3 bases: TGTGCCAGTAGTATAGATTCGGGACACGTCTACGAGCAGTACTTC. Translated: CASSIDSGHVYEQYF.

The chain links TRBV27 to TRBJ2-7; 7 bases align to TRBD2. V trimming: 2 bases; J trimming: 5 bases; junction bases outside the gene matches: 6. Germline V gene lookup returns CDR1 MNHEY and CDR2 SMNVEV (reference sequence). CDR3 length: 14 amino acids. The CDR3 sequence: CASSLRTSYDEQYF. The CDR3 nucleotides read TGTGCCAGCAGTTTACGGACTAGTTATGACGAGCAGTACTTC.

This clone was found a few times. The V and J genes are TRBV11-3 and TRBJ2-1; the D is unclear. Between the trimmed V and J ends, which lost 3 bases and 3 bases, there was a span of 9 bases. Per the germline V gene, CDR1 is SGHNT and CDR2 is YENEEA. This CDR3 region has 14 residues. CDR3 in amino acids: CASSFGRYYNEQFF. DNA of the CDR3: TGTGCCAGCAGCTTCGGCAGGTACTACAATGAGCAGTTCTTC.

The DNA of the CDR3 is TGTGCCATCAGTGAGTCCGGACTAGCGGATCGGTTCGGGGAGCTGTTTTTT. Amino acids: CAISESGLADRFGELFF. The rearrangement links TRBV10-3 to TRBJ2-2; TRBD2 agrees at 10 bases. Germline V lookup: CDR1 ENHRY, CDR2 SYGVKD. The CDR3 runs 17 residues. J was trimmed by 7 bases and V by 0 bases; bases with no gene match: 8.

V usage is TRBV3-1 (or the pseudogene TRBV3-2) and J usage is TRBJ2-1, with TRBD2 identical over 7 bases. This CDR3 is built from 14 residues. J lost 5 bases, V lost 2 bases, and 3 bases had no gene match. Germline values: CDR1 LGHDT, CDR2 YNNKEL (reference sequence). The CDR3 loop is CASSQSSGNNEQFF. CDR3 bases: TGTGCCAGCAGCCAATCGAGCGGGAACAATGAGCAGTTCTTC.

As concerns this clone: This CDR3 is also generated by other DNA sequences in the sample. J is TRBJ1-2 and V is TRBV5-4; maybe TRBD1 (6 bases). Trimming took off 0 bases at V and 0 bases at J, with 6 bases between the two ends. Germline-derived CDR1 and CDR2 are SGHNT and YYREEE (reference sequence). The CDR3 is 14 amino acids. For the CDR3, the DNA is TGTGCCAGCAGCTTGGAGGGGGCTAACTATGGCTACACCTTC. Translation: CASSLEGANYGYTF.

The V and J genes are TRBV6-5 and TRBJ2-1; D possibly corresponds to TRBD2 (5 bases). Deletions cut 6 bases from V and 0 bases from J, with 9 bases between. Germline V gene sequence: CDR1 MNHEY, CDR2 SVGAGI. This CDR3 region has 14 residues. CDR3 residues: CASRRGSSYNEQFF. The CDR3 DNA sequence: TGTGCCAGCAGGCGAGGGAGCTCCTACAATGAGCAGTTCTTC.

V gene TRBV6-5 combines with J gene TRBJ2-1; 14 bases match TRBD2. J was trimmed by 7 bases and V by 11 bases; bases with no gene match: 4. Looked up from germline, CDR1 is MNHEY and CDR2 is SVGAGI. The CDR3 has 13 amino acids. The CDR3 loop is CAGRTSGRNEQFF. The CDR3 DNA is TGTGCCGGAAGGACTAGCGGGAGGAATGAGCAGTTCTTC.

As to this clone: The same CDR3 also results from other DNA sequences found in this sample. The chain employs TRBV10-3 and TRBJ1-5; D ambiguous. Germline lookup yields CDR1 ENHRY and CDR2 SYGVKD. With 0 bases removed from V and 5 bases from J, the gap between germline ends came to 8 bases. The CDR3 runs to 14 residues. CDR3: CAISESRGDQPQHF. The CDR3 bases are TGTGCCATCAGTGAGTCGCGAGGTGATCAGCCCCAGCATTTT.

The chain couples TRBV5-6 to TRBJ2-7, with D uncertain. The CDR3 length is 13 residues. The germline V gene encodes CDR1 SGHDT and CDR2 YYEEEE. V was cut by 4 bases and J by 3 bases, with 11 bases left in between. The CDR3: CASSLGEVYEQYF. The CDR3 DNA sequence: TGTGCCAGCAGCCTTGGAGAGGTCTACGAGCAGTACTTC.

V gene TRBV12-3 or TRBV12-4 combines with J gene TRBJ1-2, with D uncertain. V dropped 6 bases and J dropped 3 bases, with 8 bases sitting between them. This CDR3 spans 12 amino acids. CDR3 in DNA: TGTGCCAGCAGCGTACTGGACTATGGCTACACCTTC. Translation: CASSVLDYGYTF.

The chain employs TRBV5-6 and TRBJ1-2; a possible D gene is TRBD1 (6 bases). V lost 1 base and J 0 bases, leaving 16 bases between the germline ends. Germline V gene sequence: CDR1 SGHDT, CDR2 YYEEEE. This CDR3 region has 17 residues. CDR3 protein: CASSLKELGQTNYGYTF. As DNA, the CDR3 is TGTGCCAGCAGCTTGAAGGAGCTTGGACAGACTAACTATGGCTACACCTTC.

The CDR3 reads CASSYRGDYEQYF. DNA of the CDR3: TGTGCCAGCAGTTACAGGGGGGACTACGAGCAGTACTTC. V and J are TRBV28 and TRBJ2-7; 8 bases fit TRBD1. Germline V gene sequence: CDR1 MDHEN, CDR2 SYDVKM. V dropped 4 bases and J dropped 3; count of bases not matched to a gene: 2. The CDR3 is made up of 13 amino acids.

The chain couples TRBV5-1 to TRBJ1-1; TRBD1 might be the D (6 bases). The V end lost 1 base, the J end lost 1 base, and 8 bases lay between the germline ends. Per the germline V gene, CDR1 is SGHRS and CDR2 is YFSETQ. The CDR3 runs 14 residues. The DNA of the CDR3 is TGCGCCAGCAGCTTGACGGGACAGAACACTGAAGCTTTCTTT. Translated: CASSLTGQNTEAFF.

CDR3 region: CASSPTGVYGRYF. CDR3 sequence (DNA): TGTGCCAGCAGCCCGACAGGGGTTTACGGTAGATACTTC. The V gene is TRBV14, the J gene TRBJ2-7; the match to TRBD1 covers 8 bases. Germline V gives CDR1 SGHDN, CDR2 FVKESK. The trim removed 4 bases at V and 13 bases at J, leaving 12 bases unmatched. The CDR3 extends over 13 amino acids.

This sequence joins TRBV7-2 and TRBJ1-5; TRBD1 matches 7 bases. V was pared by 1 base and J by 9 bases, with 9 bases of the junction left unmatched. CDR3 length: 15 amino acids. Germline lookup yields CDR1 SGHTA and CDR2 FQGNSA. CDR3 DNA: TGTGCCAGCAGCTTAGATAGGGGGCAGAATTCGCCCCAGCATTTT. Its protein product is CASSLDRGQNSPQHF.

The V call is TRBV9, the J call TRBJ2-3; no clear D. CDR1 is SGDLS and CDR2 is YYNGEE in the germline V gene. V lost 0 bases and J lost 2, with 10 bases in between. This CDR3 is 15 amino acids long. The CDR3 loop is CASSVGPSPTDTQYF. CDR3 in DNA: TGTGCCAGCAGCGTAGGCCCTAGTCCCACAGATACGCAGTATTTT.

The chain couples TRBV20-1 to TRBJ2-4, with D uncertain. This CDR3 is 14 amino acids long. The germline V and J ends were trimmed by 3 bases and 0 bases, with 9 bases remaining between them. Looked up from germline, CDR1 is DFQATT and CDR2 is SNEGSKA (reference sequence). The CDR3, as DNA: TGCAGTGCTAGTCTGCAGTTAGCCAAAAACATTCAGTACTTC. It specifies CSASLQLAKNIQYF.

The gene calls are TRBV6-5 and TRBJ1-1, with D perhaps matching TRBD1 (6 bases). Germline V gene sequence: CDR1 MNHEY, CDR2 SVGAGI. Trimming took 3 bases from V and 4 from J, leaving 12 bases between them. CDR3 length: 14 residues. The CDR3 spells CASSYRSGATEAFF. CDR3 nucleotides: TGTGCCAGCAGTTATCGATCAGGGGCCACTGAAGCTTTCTTT.

This clone has more than one count but fewer than ten. This chain links TRBV5-1 with TRBJ2-1; the match to TRBD1 covers 8 bases. The CDR3 is 14 residues long. Germline CDR1 SGHRS, CDR2 YFSETQ. V lost 0 bases and J lost 5; bases outside the gene matches: 1. This chain's CDR3 is CASSLAGGHNEQFF. DNA of the CDR3: TGCGCCAGCAGCTTGGCAGGGGGCCACAATGAGCAGTTCTTC.